This T cell receptor beta chain was captured in a study of blood T cell repertoires in COVID-19 (dated by TCRdb to the early 2020s). For the wider study: Collaborator samples came from the United States, Italy and Spain and covered acute and convalescent phases of COVID-19. The samples were drawn from two sources: the first 160 participants of the ongoing ImmuneRACE study, and fewer than 1,500 subjects contributed by 6 global collaborators. A freely available public database, intended as a resource for researchers studying the immune response to SARS-CoV-2, is where the repertoires were released. The material from the prospective study consisted of cDNA or gDNA derived from T cells, B-cell-depleted T cells, or PBMCs. Nearly every sample came with metadata listing a de-identified subject ID, COVID-19 status, age in years and sex. Where available, HLA class I and class II types were obtained from metadata supplied by the sample provider rather than from assay-based typing. The dataset comprised deeply sampled blood TCRbeta repertoires from subjects exposed to, actively infected with, or recovered from COVID-19.

The immunoSEQ Assay, a bias-controlled multiplex PCR, was used to amplify TCRbeta CDR3 regions from genomic DNA. As for how the authors treated the data: The number of nucleated cells in each sample was estimated by amplification of reference gene primers within the assay. To quantify the absolute abundance of each unique TCRbeta CDR3 rearrangement, sequence reads were collapsed and filtered. For each sample, productive Simpson clonality was calculated as the square root of Simpson's diversity index across productive rearrangements. This is the immuneACCESS table as TCRdb keeps it, with only in-frame sequences that have V and J called. A part of the clones is gone; compared with another copy, unresolved V genes explain less than half, and the rest is unexplained. V and J calls and clone size are given by that table; D and trimming were obtained from the DNA. The sample yields some 220,000 clones; about 82% were counted once. Of the sample, 5.1% falls within the top ten clones.

The germline V end is reduced by 8 bases and the J end by 2 bases; junction bases left unmatched: 3. As encoded in the germline V gene, CDR1 is ENHRY while CDR2 is SYGVKD. Counted from cysteine to phenylalanine, this CDR3 has 13 amino acids. The retained sequence is limited to the CDR3, 39 bases, with the frame set at the first base. What the research found in general, with its limitations: Clinical and demographic metadata were provided uncurated, with the amount varying by source and participant.

In regard to this clone: The antigen it recognizes is unknown. Nothing much larger sits one base from this clone, and base qualities are not available.

One collaborating source in Seattle enrolled patients during active infection and followed them longitudinally through the course of disease. Collaborating institutions collected whole blood in K2EDTA tubes following their own protocols. For TCRbeta analysis, collaborators shipped samples as frozen whole blood, isolated PBMCs, or DNA extracted from either of those sample types. The receptor was isolated from a man aged 45-65 years with COVID-19, enrolled during active disease. Sequenced sample: peripheral blood. The chain links TRBV10-3 with TRBJ1-3, with 7 bases aligning to TRBD1. The sequenced DNA: TGTGCCATCGGGACAGCAGCTGGAAACACCATATATTTT. This codes for CAIGTAAGNTIYF.